Each of the 22 T cell receptor beta chains below was sequenced from the same sample in a study of vaccination and CD4 T cells after COVID-19. Treatment denoted: roughly ten-day PBMC culture with coronavirus spike peptide pools or control peptides (ViraFEST assay). For these TCRs, the target antigens are not known. Cultured CD4+ T cells had their DNA profiled by the Oncomine TCR Beta short-read assay. TCRdb reprocessed the PCR reads via MiXCR and lists one record per CDR3 protein. The table has fewer than 15,000 distinct CDR3 sequences, about 55% seen once. The source was CD4+ T cells from blood, cultured in vitro, collected before SARS-CoV-2 vaccination. Receptors were obtained from a human donor who had recovered from COVID-19.

The chain carries TRBV6-1 and TRBJ1-5; D gene ambiguous. The CDR3 length is 17 residues. CDR1 is MNHNS and CDR2 is SASEGT in the germline V gene. The V and J ends lost 6 bases and 4 bases respectively, with 22 bases between them. CDR3 in amino acids: CASSNIPADGKNQPQHF. The CDR3 DNA reads TGTGCCAGCAGCAACATTCCTGCGGACGGGAAAAATCAGCCCCAGCATTTT.

The J gene is TRBJ2-7, the V gene TRBV20-1; 10 bases are a match to TRBD1. This CDR3 region has 15 residues. The V gene end was trimmed by 6 bases and the J gene end by 4 bases; junction bases not matched to a gene: 12. Germline V CDR1 and CDR2: DFQATT, SNEGSKA (reference sequence). CDR3 in amino acids: CSARGQGGGRYEQYF. The CDR3 bases are TGCAGTGCACGTGGACAGGGGGGAGGTCGGTACGAGCAGTACTTC.

This clonotype was recorded a few times. This chain connects TRBV25-1 to TRBJ2-5; D possibly uses TRBD1 or TRBD2 (5 bases each). CDR3 size: 13 residues. V shed 2 bases and J shed 4 bases, with 8 bases lying between them. CDR1 MGHDK and CDR2 SYGVNS come from the germline V gene. As DNA, the CDR3 is TGTGCCAGCAGTGAAGGGGGTAGAGAGACCCAGTACTTC. Its protein product is CASSEGGRETQYF. Full variable domain (remainder filled in from reference TRBV25-1 and TRBJ2-5): EADIYQTPRYLVIGTGKKITLECSQTMGHDKMYWYQQDPGMELHLIHYSYGVNSTEKGDLSSESTVSRIRTEHFPLTLESARPSHTSQYLCASSEGGRETQYFGPGTRLLVL.

The chain uses TRBV20-1 and TRBJ2-1; the D call may be TRBD1 or TRBD2 (5 bases each). Germline lookup yields CDR1 DFQATT and CDR2 SNEGSKA (reference sequence). The CDR3 runs to 19 residues. The germline V and J ends were trimmed by 1 base and 4 bases, with 26 bases remaining between them. The CDR3 sequence: CSARVALGTQGYVYNEQFF. The CDR3 DNA reads as TGCAGTGCTAGAGTGGCACTAGGGACGCAGGGTTATGTTTACAATGAGCAGTTCTTC.

The chain has TRBV20-1 and TRBJ2-1; D is possibly TRBD1 or TRBD2 (5 bases each). Germline V gives CDR1 DFQATT, CDR2 SNEGSKA (reference sequence). V shed 1 base and J shed 6 bases, with 13 bases lying between them. CDR3 length equals 14 residues. As DNA, the CDR3 is TGCAGTGCTAGAGGTTGGGGGAGTAGCAATGAGCAGTTCTTC. It translates to CSARGWGSSNEQFF.

The chain couples TRBV6-4 to TRBJ1-3; 7 bases map to TRBD1. Losses at the gene ends were 0 bases for V and 0 bases for J; bases not matched to a gene: 2. The CDR3 runs to 16 residues. Germline CDR1 and CDR2: MRHNA and SNTAGT. DNA of the CDR3: TGTGCCAGCAGTGACTCAGGGGGCAGCTCTGGAAACACCATATATTTT. As protein: CASSDSGGSSGNTIYF.

The rearrangement links TRBV27 to TRBJ2-4, with D possibly being TRBD1 (5 bases). The CDR3 is 18 residues long. The V gene's germline CDR1 is MNHEY and CDR2 SMNVEV (reference sequence). The V end lost 4 bases, the J end lost 3 bases, and 22 bases lay between the germline ends. As DNA, the CDR3 is TGTGCCAGCAGTTCACCAACCCGGACACGAGGCCACAAAAACATTCAGTACTTC. This encodes CASSSPTRTRGHKNIQYF.

The V and J genes are TRBV6-5 and TRBJ1-1; D may be TRBD1 (6 bases). CDR1 MNHEY and CDR2 SVGAGI come from the germline V gene. The CDR3 covers 16 residues. Deletions cut 2 bases from V and 5 bases from J, with 18 bases between. The DNA of the CDR3 is TGTGCCAGCAGTTACCTGTGGGGGCTAAGAGGGACTGAAGCTTTCTTT. Amino acid sequence: CASSYLWGLRGTEAFF.

This clonotype was counted between two and nine times. This chain joins TRBV20-1 and TRBJ2-7, with D possibly TRBD2 on 6 matching bases. CDR3 length: 15 residues. The germline V and J ends were trimmed by 5 bases and 3 bases, with 20 bases remaining between them. From germline, CDR1 is DFQATT and CDR2 SNEGSKA (reference sequence). CDR3 DNA: TGCAGTGCTGAGGAGGGTAACCTCGGGGACTACGAGCAGTACTTC. Its protein is CSAEEGNLGDYEQYF.

The chain carries TRBV11-2 and TRBJ2-1; D not certain. Germline CDR1 SGHAT, CDR2 FQNNGV. With 6 bases removed from V and 2 bases from J, the gap between germline ends came to 2 bases. The CDR3 length is 11 residues. CDR3 in DNA: TGTGCCAGCAGTCCCTACAATGAGCAGTTCTTC. Its translation: CASSPYNEQFF. Full variable domain (missing parts from reference TRBV11-2 and TRBJ2-1): EAGVAQSPRYKIIEKRQSVAFWCNPISGHATLYWYQQILGQGPKLLIQFQNNGVVDDSQLPKDRFSAERLKGVDSTLKIQPAKLEDSAVYLCASSPYNEQFFGPGTRLTVL.

This clonotype was seen more than once but under ten times. The V gene is TRBV6-1, the J gene TRBJ2-2, with 8 bases aligning to TRBD1. Trimming took 6 bases from V and 4 from J; bases not matched to a gene: 10. The CDR3 covers 16 residues. Germline CDR1 is MNHNS and CDR2 is SASEGT. The chain's CDR3 is CASRPPGQGLTGELFF. As DNA, the CDR3 is TGTGCCAGCAGGCCCCCTGGACAGGGACTCACCGGGGAGCTGTTTTTT.

The chain is built from TRBV20-1 and TRBJ2-3; D might be TRBD1 or TRBD2, each matching 6 bases. The germline V gene has CDR1 DFQATT and CDR2 SNEGSKA (reference sequence). With 0 bases removed from V and 1 base from J, the gap between germline ends came to 17 bases. The CDR3 runs to 17 residues. The chain's CDR3 is CSARDPARGQGTDTQYF. In DNA, the CDR3 is TGCAGTGCTAGAGACCCCGCCCGGGGGCAGGGCACAGATACGCAGTATTTT.

This clonotype was counted only a few times. The chain links TRBV6-2 or TRBV6-3 to TRBJ2-5, with 11 bases matching TRBD2. This CDR3 contains 14 residues. Germline V gives CDR1 MNHEY, CDR2 SVGEGT. After removal of 5 bases from V and 4 bases from J, the junction contained 3 bases not matched to a gene. CDR3 coding DNA: TGTGCCAGCAGTGCTACTAGCGGGAGAGAGACCCAGTACTTC. This gives the protein CASSATSGRETQYF.

The table lists this clonotype with a few counts. This chain joins TRBV20-1 and TRBJ2-4; D may be TRBD1 (6 bases). CDR1 is DFQATT, CDR2 SNEGSKA, per germline (reference sequence). The CDR3 extends over 15 amino acids. Trimming removed 3 bases from V and 6 bases from J, with 18 bases in between. The CDR3: CSASPGWGRVNIQYF. The CDR3 nucleotides are TGCAGTGCTAGCCCAGGCTGGGGGCGGGTAAACATTCAGTACTTC.

This clonotype was picked up a small number of times. This rearrangement joins TRBV7-2 to TRBJ2-5; 7 positions match TRBD2. The CDR3 has 16 residues. Germline V lookup: CDR1 SGHTA, CDR2 FQGNSA. V lost 2 bases, J lost 5 bases, and 11 bases stayed unmatched. The CDR3 DNA reads as TGTGCCAGCAGCTTATATTCTAGCGGAGATTGGGAGACCCAGTACTTC. Amino acid sequence: CASSLYSSGDWETQYF.

CDR3 coding DNA: TGCAGTGCTAGAGAATCCGGGAAGGTGAATCAGCCCCAGCATTTT. Translating gives CSARESGKVNQPQHF. The V call is TRBV20-1, the J call TRBJ1-5; D is ambiguous. The CDR3 sequence is 15 residues long. V was cut by 0 bases and J by 4 bases, with 13 bases left in between. Germline V CDR1 and CDR2: DFQATT, SNEGSKA (reference sequence).

The rearrangement uses TRBV4-1 and TRBJ2-3, with TRBD2 matching 13 bases. Per germline, CDR1 MGHRA and CDR2 YSYEKL. V was pared by 3 bases and J by 4 bases, with 13 bases of the junction left unmatched. The CDR3 sequence is 19 residues long. CDR3 sequence reads: CASSQGGLAGSLGADTQYF. CDR3 DNA: TGCGCCAGCAGCCAGGGGGGACTAGCGGGGTCCCTTGGAGCAGATACGCAGTATTTT.

V and J are TRBV29-1 and TRBJ2-3; 8 bases line up with TRBD1. The V segment lost 6 bases and the J segment 5 bases; nucleotides outside the gene matches: 13. In germline, CDR1 is SQVTM, CDR2 ANQGSEA. This CDR3 contains 15 residues. Here the CDR3 DNA reads TGCAGCGTCCCCCTGGCAGGGGGCCGGGGAGATACGCAGTATTTT. Amino acids: CSVPLAGGRGDTQYF.

The rearrangement links TRBV6-1 to TRBJ2-3, with a possible D match to TRBD2 (6 bases). Germline loops: CDR1 MNHNS, CDR2 SASEGT. With 7 bases removed from V and 5 bases from J, the gap between germline ends came to 10 bases. This CDR3 contains 12 residues. The CDR3 bases are TGTGCCAGCATGCCTAGCGTAGATACGCAGTATTTT. Its protein is CASMPSVDTQYF.

This clonotype was counted between two and nine times. The chain employs TRBV27 and TRBJ1-6; a weak D match, TRBD1 (6 bases). Germline CDR1 and CDR2: MNHEY and SMNVEV (reference sequence). The CDR3 totals 15 residues. Trimming stripped 8 bases from V and 4 bases from J, with 15 bases between. CDR3 DNA: TGTGCCAGCCGCGACCGAGGGGGTTATAATTCACCCCTCCACTTT. Its translation: CASRDRGGYNSPLHF.

The chain recombines TRBV27 with TRBJ2-2, with TRBD2 matching over 12 bases. This CDR3 has 18 residues. The germline gives CDR1 MNHEY, CDR2 SMNVEV (reference sequence). The J segment lost 5 bases and the V segment lost 2 bases, leaving 9 bases of the junction unmatched. The CDR3 DNA sequence: TGTGCCAGCAGTTTAGGGACCGGGACTAGCGGGTGGACCGGGGAGCTGTTTTTT. It is translated as CASSLGTGTSGWTGELFF.

V is TRBV10-2 and J is TRBJ2-3, with TRBD2 matching over 8 bases. The germline gives CDR1 WSHSY, CDR2 SAAADI. The trim removed 8 bases at V and 5 bases at J, leaving 9 bases unmatched. The CDR3 runs to 14 residues. The DNA of the CDR3 is TGCGCCAGCGGCCCGACGGGAGGGAGAGATACGCAGTATTTT. Translation: CASGPTGGRDTQYF.